This TCR beta chain comes out of a study of response to subunit inactivated influenza vaccine. Overall study findings and caveats: The authors put forward the suggestion that each seasonal influenza vaccination may bring in only a limited number of new T cells.

This clonotype was counted between two and nine times. What it binds is unknown. TCRdb called the RT-PCR reads again in MiXCR, with one record for every CDR3 protein. The sample consists of some 160,000 distinct CDR3 sequences, about a tenth of them appearing once. V gave up 7 bases and J gave up 1 base; unmatched junction bases: 4. Germline V gene data show CDR1 as DFQATT and CDR2 as SNEGSKA (reference sequence). The CDR3 runs 13 residues. The chain couples TRBV20-1 to TRBJ1-5; 7 nucleotides match TRBD1. Sample: non-naive T cells sorted from PBMCs, taken 45 days after vaccination. The sequence came from a man over 45 who received an inactivated influenza vaccine. As DNA, the CDR3 is TGCAGTGTCCAACAGGGGAGCAATCAGCCCCAGCATTTT. Amino acids: CSVQQGSNQPQHF.